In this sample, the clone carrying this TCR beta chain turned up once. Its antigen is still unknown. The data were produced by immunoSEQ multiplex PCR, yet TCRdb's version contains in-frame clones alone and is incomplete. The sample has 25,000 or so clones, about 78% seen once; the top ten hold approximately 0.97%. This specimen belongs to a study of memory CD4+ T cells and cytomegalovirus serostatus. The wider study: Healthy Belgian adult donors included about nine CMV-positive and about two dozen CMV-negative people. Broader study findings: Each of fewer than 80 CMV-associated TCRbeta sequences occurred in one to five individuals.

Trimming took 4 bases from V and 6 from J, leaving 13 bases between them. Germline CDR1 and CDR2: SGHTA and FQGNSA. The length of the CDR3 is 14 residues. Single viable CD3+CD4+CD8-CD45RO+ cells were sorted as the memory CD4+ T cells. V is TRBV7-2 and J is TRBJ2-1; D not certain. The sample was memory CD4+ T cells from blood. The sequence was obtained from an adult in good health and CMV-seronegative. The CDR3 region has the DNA TGTGCCAGCAGCTCCCCTTCAATCGCCAATGAGCAGTTCTTC. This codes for CASSSPSIANEQFF.